This paragraph covers one TCR beta chain sequence. The data derive from a study of blood T cell repertoires in COVID-19. Across the whole study: Samples of COVID-19 (acute and convalescent) were obtained from the United States, Italy and Spain.

Only in-frame clones appear in the TCRdb table, and some are missing; sequencing was by immunoSEQ multiplex PCR. This sample has fewer than 50,000 clones, with 90% found just once. This clonotype originated in a human donor in a cohort sampled during active COVID-19. The sequencing input was peripheral blood.

The CDR3 bases are TGCGCCAGCAGCGCCACAGGGGGCGCGGGGTTAATCTACGAGCAGTACTTC. The encoded protein is CASSATGGAGLIYEQYF. J is TRBJ2-7 and V is TRBV5-1; 9 bases align to TRBD1. J was trimmed by 3 bases and V by 4 bases; bases with no gene match: 14. The germline V gene encodes CDR1 SGHRS and CDR2 YFSETQ. CDR3 size: 17 residues.